This is a list of T cell receptor beta chains from one sample in a study of T cells in Graves' hyperthyroidism and ophthalmopathy. MiXCR, applied by TCRdb to the multiplex PCR reads, yields one record per CDR3 protein. This table holds about 500,000 distinct CDR3 sequences, roughly 15% found once. The sample comprised blood. Receptor source: a woman between 25 and 40 years old with Graves' ophthalmopathy. The CDR3 runs from the conserved cysteine through the conserved F or W. The D gene is left open where the match is weak. Clone size is not always given. Where it is, it says once, few, many or a class for expanded clones.

clone size,J gene,D gene,V gene,CDR3 DNA,CDR3 protein
many,TRBJ2-4,.,TRBV18,TGTGCCAGCTCACCCGAAGCTCCGGCCAAAAACATTCAGTACTTC,CASSPEAPAKNIQYF
few,TRBJ2-7,.,TRBV18,TGTGCCAGCTCTCCCCGGGCGCCGAGCTCCTACGAGCAGTACTTC,CASSPRAPSSYEQYF
many,TRBJ2-3,.,TRBV7-6,TGTGCCAGCAGCTTACGGGCCCTACGGTCTGTAGATACGCAGTATTTT,CASSLRALRSVDTQYF
many,TRBJ2-5,TRBD1,TRBV29-1,TGCAGCGTTACTGACAGGGGGCAAGAGACCCAGTACTTC,CSVTDRGQETQYF
many,TRBJ2-3,TRBD2,TRBV4-1,TGCGCCAGCAGCCAAGGCCCTCGAGCGGGAGGCCATCGCTCGGCGCAGTATTTT,CASSQGPRAGGHRSAQYF
few,TRBJ1-1,TRBD1,TRBV10-3,TGTGCCATCAGTGCTGACAGGGTCACTGAAGCTTTCTTT,CAISADRVTEAFF
many,TRBJ1-6,TRBD1,TRBV7-2,TGTGCCAGCAGCACAACACAGGGGTGGAATTCACCCCTCCACTTT,CASSTTQGWNSPLHF
many,TRBJ2-7,.,TRBV6-1,TGTGCCAGCAGTGTCTGGTATAACAGGGTAAACAGAGACACACAACCCTACGAGCAGTACTTC,CASSVWYNRVNRDTQPYEQYF
many,TRBJ2-7,TRBD1,TRBV13,TGTGCCAGCAGCTTAGGCCAGGACAGGGGCCACGAGCAGTACTTC,CASSLGQDRGHEQYF
.,TRBJ2-3,TRBD2,TRBV6-6,TGTGCCAGCAGTTACTGGGGTACTAGCGGAGCTAGCACAGATACGCAGTATTTT,CASSYWGTSGASTDTQYF
once,TRBJ2-3,TRBD2,TRBV4-1,TGCGCCAGCAGCCGCGTCCAAACCGGGACTAGGGCTAGCACAGATACGCAGTATTTT,CASSRVQTGTRASTDTQYF
many,TRBJ1-1,.,TRBV30,TGTGCCTGGAGCGATGGGACAGAAGCTTTCTTT,CAWSDGTEAFF
few,TRBJ2-2,.,TRBV19,TGTGCCAGTAGTATACCATACCAAGGGTCACAGATCAACACCGGGGAGCTGTTTTTT,CASSIPYQGSQINTGELFF
.,TRBJ1-4,TRBD1,TRBV2,TGTGCCAGCCTACCGGACAGGGATCCTAATGAAAAACTGTTTTTT,CASLPDRDPNEKLFF
many,TRBJ2-7,.,TRBV28,TGTGCCAGCAGTACAACTGGACCTCTTTACGAGCAGTACTTC,CASSTTGPLYEQYF
many,TRBJ2-1,TRBD2,TRBV6-1,TGTGCCAGCAGTTTGTTTAGCGGGAAGGCAAAGAATGAGCAGTTCTTC,CASSLFSGKAKNEQFF
many,TRBJ2-7,.,TRBV30,TGTGCCTGGATCGGGTACCACGAGCAGTACTTC,CAWIGYHEQYF
few,TRBJ2-5,TRBD1,TRBV28,TGTGCCAGCAGTGCCGGGACAGGGGGGGAGACCCAGTACTTC,CASSAGTGGETQYF
.,TRBJ1-2,.,TRBV20-1,TGCAGTGCTAGAATCAAAGATGGCTACACCTTC,CSARIKDGYTF
.,TRBJ2-1,.,TRBV27,TGTGCCAGCAGACAGCTCAGCTCCTACAATGAGCAGTTCTTC,CASRQLSSYNEQFF
few,TRBJ2-3,.,TRBV4-1,TGCGCCAGCAGGCAGAGCTCGGGGCATCCCACAGATACGCAGTATTTT,CASRQSSGHPTDTQYF
many,TRBJ2-7,.,TRBV28,TGTGCCAGCAGTTTATCGGGGATCTACGAGCAGTACTTC,CASSLSGIYEQYF
.,TRBJ2-3,TRBD1,TRBV7-9,TGTGCCAGCAGCTTTGCACAGGGGGAAGATACGCAGTATTTT,CASSFAQGEDTQYF
many,TRBJ1-5,.,TRBV30,TGTGCCTGGAGTGTTCGGGGAAATAGCAATCAGCCCCAGCATTTT,CAWSVRGNSNQPQHF
.,TRBJ2-6,.,TRBV29-1,TGCAGCGTGAGCGAGTCTGGGGCCAACGTCCTGACTTTC,CSVSESGANVLTF
many,TRBJ2-5,.,TRBV20-1,TGCAGTGCTATAACAGGGACAGAGACCCAGTACTTC,CSAITGTETQYF
few,TRBJ1-5,.,TRBV7-9,TGTGCCAGCAGCTTTACGGGGGATGAGCAGCCCCAGCATTTT,CASSFTGDEQPQHF
.,TRBJ2-2,.,TRBV19,TGTGCCAGTAGGTACCTGGGACGGAGTGACGGGGAGCTGTTTTTT,CASRYLGRSDGELFF
many,TRBJ2-7,.,TRBV7-8,TGTGCCAGCACCCTATTACAGGGACTTGGCTACGAGCAGTACTTC,CASTLLQGLGYEQYF
many,TRBJ1-5,TRBD1,TRBV15,TGTGCCACCAGCAGGGAACGACAGGGACAACAGCCCCAGCATTTT,CATSRERQGQQPQHF
many,TRBJ2-7,TRBD2,TRBV7-2,TGTGCCAGCAGCCCCAGCGGGGTAGGTAGCTACGAGCAGTACTTC,CASSPSGVGSYEQYF
many,TRBJ1-1,.,TRBV29-1,TGCAGCCAACTGGGGGGTGGTACTGAAGCTTTCTTT,CSQLGGGTEAFF
few,TRBJ2-1,TRBD1,TRBV29-1,TGCAGCGCCGCGGACAGGGACAACAATGAGCAGTTCTTC,CSAADRDNNEQFF
.,TRBJ1-6,.,TRBV27,TGTGCCAGCAGTTTAAAGTTTGGGGACTATAATTCACCCCTCCACTTT,CASSLKFGDYNSPLHF
.,TRBJ1-1,.,TRBV14,TGTGCCAGCAGCCAAGGGAGAGGCAGGCGGGGCACTGAAGCTTTCTTT,CASSQGRGRRGTEAFF
many,TRBJ2-7,TRBD2,TRBV27,TGTGCCAGCAGTTCAACTAGCGGGAGACCACTCTACGAGCAGTACTTC,CASSSTSGRPLYEQYF
many,TRBJ2-1,TRBD2,TRBV6-2/TRBV6-3,TGTGCCAGCAGACGACTAGCGGGAGACAATGAGCAGTTCTTC,CASRRLAGDNEQFF
few,TRBJ2-5,TRBD2,TRBV10-3,TGTGCCATCAGTGAGTTGGGGACTAGCTCGGGAGAGACCCAGTACTTC,CAISELGTSSGETQYF
many,TRBJ2-7,.,TRBV27,TGTGCCAGCAGGCCGGGGCCCCTCTACGAGCAGTACTTC,CASRPGPLYEQYF
few,TRBJ2-7,.,TRBV20-1,TGCAGTGCAGGAGGACAGACCTACGAGCAGTACTTC,CSAGGQTYEQYF
.,TRBJ2-7,.,TRBV25-1,TGTGCCAGCAGTGACGCCCTTCGGGAGCAGTACTTC,CASSDALREQYF
.,TRBJ2-5,TRBD1,TRBV7-2,TGTGCCAGCAGTACAGGGGTCGGGGAGACCCAGTACTTC,CASSTGVGETQYF
.,TRBJ2-1,.,TRBV19,TGTGCCAGTAGTGACATAACCGGGTCCTACAATGAGCAGTTCTTC,CASSDITGSYNEQFF
.,TRBJ1-3,.,TRBV12-3/TRBV12-4,TGTGCCAGCAGTTTATATCGTGGAAACACCATATATTTT,CASSLYRGNTIYF
.,TRBJ2-7,TRBD2,TRBV19,TGTGCCAGTAGTATGGTGGGAGGGACCTACGAGCAGTACTTC,CASSMVGGTYEQYF
.,TRBJ2-2,TRBD2,TRBV12-3/TRBV12-4,TGTGCCAGCAGTTTCAGAGCGGGAGTGGCCGGGGAGCTGTTTTTT,CASSFRAGVAGELFF
many,TRBJ2-4,.,TRBV20-1,TGCAGTGCTAGAGATTTAGGCGCCAAAAACATTCAGTACTTC,CSARDLGAKNIQYF
few,TRBJ2-3,.,TRBV19,TGTGCCAGTAGTATATCAGATACGCAGTATTTT,CASSISDTQYF